This TCR beta chain was found in a study of radiotherapy plus CTLA-4 blockade in lung cancer. About the study: Among enrolled patients, roughly 20% responded and roughly 31% achieved disease control. Points from the study as a whole: Tumor-derived TCR clones expanded in blood after radiotherapy plus ipilimumab.

In chemo-refractory metastatic non-small-cell lung cancer, patients got ipilimumab CTLA-4 blockade together with focal radiation. CDR1 SGHKS and CDR2 YYEKEE come from the germline V gene (reference sequence). The trim removed 4 bases at V and 0 bases at J, leaving 11 bases unmatched. CDR3 size: 17 residues. Measured with immunoSEQ multiplex PCR; TCRdb has only the in-frame clones, and not every one. The sample records about 62,000 clones, approximately 76% being singletons. This clone was seen a few times. Its antigen is undetermined. This chain joins TRBV5-5 and TRBJ2-7, with TRBD1 matching 9 bases. The receptor was isolated from a human donor with non-small cell lung cancer who had a complete response to radiotherapy plus ipilimumab. The specimen comprised peripheral blood, sampled from a patient treated with radiotherapy plus ipilimumab. This chain's CDR3 is CASSRTATGGYSYEQYF. The CDR3 bases are TGTGCCAGCAGCCGTACCGCCACAGGGGGCTACTCCTACGAGCAGTACTTC.